This T cell receptor (beta chain) was captured in a study of a mutant IDH1 vaccine in newly diagnosed glioma. Whole-study context: The first vaccination came 4-6 weeks after radiotherapy alone, or with temozolomide cycles.

Germline V lookup: CDR1 SGHTA, CDR2 FQGTGA. The V and J ends lost 5 bases and 3 bases, in that order; junction bases with no gene match: 3. CDR3 length equals 15 residues. Findings and caveats of the study: Pseudoprogression seemed unrelated to changes in top peripheral T cell clonotypes.

Described time point: week 11, during vaccination. Topical imiquimod was applied with each vaccine dose, which held 300 ug of mutant IDH1 20-mer peptide. Repertoires were generated with immunoSEQ multiplex PCR, while TCRdb's copy carries only in-frame clones and drops some. Of tens of thousands of clones in the sample, 80% to 85% were seen once. Remarks on this clone: Its antigen is not known.

The origin of this receptor is a man between 35 and 55 years old with glioma. The V and J genes are TRBV7-3 and TRBJ2-7, with 14 bases lining up with TRBD2. The input for sequencing was PBMCs, taken from a glioma patient whose treatment included an IDH1 peptide vaccine. CDR3 coding DNA: TGTGCCAGCAGCCGGACTAGCGGGAGGTTCTACGAGCAGTACTTC. Protein sequence: CASSRTSGRFYEQYF.